Following are 9 T cell receptor beta chains from one sample sequenced in a study of cytomegalovirus exposure and HLA in healthy donors. PCR used 60 Vbeta primers and 13 Jbeta primers. Clones were read by immunoSEQ multiplex PCR, and TCRdb kept only the in-frame ones, dropping some. The sample carries under 130,000 clones, approximately 80% recorded once. Material for sequencing was PBMCs. These receptors all come from a female donor in good health and CMV-seropositive.

This clone has a handful of counts. CDR3 bases: TGTGCCAGCAGCTTAGGTACTAGCGGGATGGTTACCAATGAGCAGTTCTTC. This translates into CASSLGTSGMVTNEQFF. The V and J genes are TRBV13 and TRBJ2-1; 10 bases agree with TRBD2. The CDR3 runs 17 residues. The J segment lost 6 bases and the V segment lost 0 bases, leaving 8 bases of the junction unmatched. Germline CDR1 is PRHDT and CDR2 is FYEKMQ (reference sequence).

This clone was observed a few times. The chain uses TRBV27 and TRBJ2-1; 10 bases map to TRBD2. The CDR3 has 17 amino acids. V shed 6 bases and J 7 bases; nucleotides not matched to a gene: 15. The germline gives CDR1 MNHEY, CDR2 SMNVEV (reference sequence). The CDR3: CASRGGRSGRAFNEQFF. CDR3 bases: TGTGCCAGCAGAGGGGGCAGGAGCGGGAGGGCCTTTAATGAGCAGTTCTTC.

V gene TRBV11-2 combines with J gene TRBJ2-7; D is ambiguous. The CDR3 runs to 13 residues. V lost 5 bases to trimming and J lost 4 bases, with 12 bases between them. From germline, CDR1 is SGHAT and CDR2 FQNNGV. As DNA, the CDR3 is TGTGCCAGCAGCGCACAGATGAGATACGAGCAGTACTTC. It encodes CASSAQMRYEQYF.

This clone was picked up a small number of times. V usage is TRBV7-6 and J usage is TRBJ1-2; D possibly corresponds to TRBD1 (5 bases). The CDR3 is made up of 14 amino acids. Germline CDR1 SGHVS, CDR2 FNYEAQ. Trimming pared 3 bases from V and 4 bases from J, leaving 12 bases between. The CDR3 region has the DNA TGTGCCAGCAGCTTGAGTGACAGAAGCTATGGCTACACCTTC. It translates to CASSLSDRSYGYTF.

V is TRBV5-4 and J is TRBJ1-1; 7 nucleotides agree with TRBD1. The CDR3 has 14 residues. Germline V gene data show CDR1 as SGHNT and CDR2 as YYREEE (reference sequence). Trimming removed 2 bases from V and 3 bases from J; junction bases left unmatched: 4. CDR3 bases: TGTGCCAGCAGCTTAAAGGGGGCTGACACTGAAGCTTTCTTT. Residues: CASSLKGADTEAFF.

The chain carries TRBV7-6 and TRBJ2-1, with TRBD2 matching 8 bases. Germline V lookup: CDR1 SGHVS, CDR2 FNYEAQ. V dropped 1 base and J dropped 0; count of bases not matched to a gene: 5. The CDR3 is 17 amino acids. CDR3 amino acids: CASSLEGGRSSYNEQFF. DNA for the CDR3: TGTGCCAGCAGCTTAGAGGGCGGGAGGAGCTCCTACAATGAGCAGTTCTTC.

This clone was detected a few times. J is TRBJ1-1 and V is TRBV6-6; D gene uncertain. This CDR3 is built from 12 residues. Germline values: CDR1 MNHNY, CDR2 SVGAGI (reference sequence). The ends were cut back, 2 bases at V and 4 bases at J, with 5 bases in the middle. The CDR3 reads CASSYTVTEAFF. CDR3 nucleotide sequence: TGTGCCAGCAGTTACACAGTCACTGAAGCTTTCTTT.

The chain couples TRBV6-5 to TRBJ1-1; D uncertain. V gave up 5 bases and J gave up 4 bases, with 14 bases separating them. The V gene's germline CDR1 is MNHEY and CDR2 SVGAGI. This CDR3 spans 14 amino acids. The CDR3 region has the DNA TGTGCCAGCAGTCCCGGTAGAAGCACCACTGAAGCTTTCTTT. Its protein product is CASSPGRSTTEAFF.

The V call is TRBV7-8, the J call TRBJ2-7; 12 bases agree with TRBD2. The germline V gene has CDR1 SGHVS and CDR2 FQNEAQ. The CDR3 is made up of 18 amino acids. Losses at the gene ends were 3 bases for V and 3 bases for J; bases not matched to a gene: 12. CDR3 loop: CASSLHPSGGGLIYEQYF. The DNA for the CDR3 is TGTGCCAGCAGCTTGCACCCTAGCGGGGGGGGCCTGATCTACGAGCAGTACTTC.